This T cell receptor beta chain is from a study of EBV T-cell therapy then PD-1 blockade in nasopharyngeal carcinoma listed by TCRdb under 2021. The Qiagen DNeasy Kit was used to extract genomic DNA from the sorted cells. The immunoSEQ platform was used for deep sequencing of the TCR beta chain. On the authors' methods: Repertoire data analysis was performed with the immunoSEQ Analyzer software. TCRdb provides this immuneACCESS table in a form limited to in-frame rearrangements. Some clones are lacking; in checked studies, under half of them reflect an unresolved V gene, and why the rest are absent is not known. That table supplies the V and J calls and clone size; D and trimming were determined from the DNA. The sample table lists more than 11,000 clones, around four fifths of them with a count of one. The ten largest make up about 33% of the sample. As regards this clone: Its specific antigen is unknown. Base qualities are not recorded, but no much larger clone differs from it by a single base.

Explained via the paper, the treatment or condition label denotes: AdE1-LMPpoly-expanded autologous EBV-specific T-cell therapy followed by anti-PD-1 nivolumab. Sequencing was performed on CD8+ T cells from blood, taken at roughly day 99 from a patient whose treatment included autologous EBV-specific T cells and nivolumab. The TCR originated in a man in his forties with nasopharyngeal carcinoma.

The CDR3 reads CASSWRGRWGTDTQYF. The DNA sequence is TGTGCCAGCAGCTGGCGGGGGAGATGGGGCACAGATACGCAGTATTTT. The chain links TRBV7-9 with TRBJ2-3; 7 bases in the junction line up with TRBD2. The CDR3 starts with the cysteine, ends with the phenylalanine, and has 16 residues. The DNA shown is the 48-base CDR3, in frame from base 1. Looking up the germline V gene (reference sequence) yields CDR1 SEHNR and CDR2 FQNEAQ. V trim: 4 bases; J trim: 1 base; unmatched bases: 8.